This T cell receptor beta chain was sequenced in a study of shared clonotypes between healthy human individuals. Overall study findings and caveats: Sharing across four donors was seen in roughly 5% of naive CD4 clonotypes.

Genomic DNA per cell subset filled all wells of several immunoSEQ plates. Some clones are missing from TCRdb's copy, which holds only in-frame ones; the method was immunoSEQ multiplex PCR. The sample lists about 1.9 million clones, 85% to 95% occurring once. The CDR3 has 12 residues. The germline CDR1 and CDR2 sequences are SEHNR and FQNEAQ (reference sequence). The V end lost 8 bases, the J end lost 11 bases, and 18 bases lay between the germline ends. CD45RO-negative, CCR7-selected cells formed the naive CD8 fraction, which excluded terminally differentiated effector memory CD45RA+ cells. Donors were healthy HIV-negative adults without recently reported acute infections or vaccinations. Turning to this clone: The antigen remains unidentified.

The V gene is TRBV7-9, the J gene TRBJ1-1; D is unclear. The specimen was naive CD8+ T cells from PBMCs. The sequence derives from a man aged 18-30 years in good health. Some clones in this sample may be carry-over from other donors' samples. The CDR3 loop reads CASHGPSVGAFF. CDR3 nucleotides: TGTGCCAGCCACGGACCGTCAGTGGGTGCTTTCTTT.